The 24 T cell receptor beta chains presented below share a single source sample, sequenced in a study of T cells in women clearing cervical HPV infection. The method was immunoSEQ multiplex PCR; TCRdb's version includes in-frame clones alone and lacks a portion of them. Recorded for this sample: 40,000 to 60,000 clones. Sample: blood buffy coat. These TCRs come from a woman between 18 and 70 years old with a cervical HPV16 infection that either progressed to CIN3+ or cleared (not recorded which).

The sequenced part of the CDR3 DNA is TGCGCCAGCAGCCCTACGACAGGGGGCAGGGAGTCACCC. Amino acids: CASSPTTGGRESP. The entire CDR3 sequence reads CASSPTTGGRESPLHF. The chain links TRBV4-1 to TRBJ1-6; TRBD1 matches 10 bases. The CDR3 is cut off 3 residues early in the read; its end comes from the germline J gene. V lost 4 bases and J lost 10; bases outside the gene matches: 10. CDR1 MGHRA and CDR2 YSYEKL come from the germline V gene. This CDR3 region has 16 residues.

A note on this clone: The CDR3 goes on 3 residues after the read ends, and that part is filled in from the germline J gene. The V call is TRBV10-2, the J call TRBJ1-6, with D possibly matching TRBD1 (5 bases). Trimming shortened V by 2 bases and J by 10 bases, and 21 bases separated the two germline ends. The CDR3 loop spans 17 amino acids. Germline CDR1 WSHSY, CDR2 SAAADI. The CDR3 sequence: CASSERGYRQPESPLHF. CDR3 DNA, as far as it was read: TGCGCCAGCAGTGAGAGGGGATATCGACAGCCTGAGTCACCC.

CDR3 amino acids: CASSLGGRSYNEQFF. The sequenced part of the CDR3 DNA is TGTGCCAGCAGCTTAGGGGGGCGCTCCTACAATGAG. The chain carries TRBV13 and TRBJ2-1, with D tentatively TRBD1 (5 bases). The read finishes 3 residues shy of the CDR3 end, and the germline J gene is used to complete it. Germline V gene data show CDR1 as PRHDT and CDR2 as FYEKMQ (reference sequence). Trimming took off 0 bases at V and 0 bases at J, with 6 bases between the two ends. The CDR3 has 15 residues.

To note about this clone: The read comes to an end 3 residues before the CDR3 does, leaving the germline J gene to fill in the end. V usage is TRBV18 and J usage is TRBJ1-1; D ambiguous. Trimming shortened V by 4 bases and J by 1 base, and 4 bases separated the two germline ends. Germline CDR1 KGHSH, CDR2 LQKENI. This CDR3 has 12 amino acids. The CDR3 sequence is CASSQGNTEAFF. The CDR3 DNA, read in part, is TGTGCCAGCTCACAGGGGAACACTGAA.

As to this clone: The missing CDR3 end, 3 residues past where the read stops, is filled in from the germline J gene. The chain joins TRBV2 to TRBJ2-2, with D tentatively TRBD1 (6 bases). The CDR3 has 16 amino acids. Germline CDR1 SNHLY, CDR2 FYNNEI. The CDR3 sequence is CASSDGWDINNSPLFF. The sequenced part of the CDR3 DNA is TGTGCCAGCAGCGACGGTTGGGACATCAATAATTCACCG. Full variable domain (rest looked up from reference TRBV2 and TRBJ2-2): EPEVTQTPSHQVTQMGQEVILRCVPISNHLYFYWYRQILGQKVEFLVSFYNNEISEKSEIFDDQFSVERPDGSNFTLKIRSTKLEDSAMYFCASSDGWDINNSPLFFGEGSRLTVL.

A remark on this clone: Read coverage stops 3 residues before the CDR3 terminus; the germline J gene supplies the remainder. Other nucleotide sequences in the sample specify the same CDR3. J is TRBJ2-1 and V is TRBV20-1; TRBD2 agrees at 7 bases. With 0 bases clipped from V and 0 bases from J, the junction kept 14 bases outside the gene matches. Germline CDR1 and CDR2: DFQATT and SNEGSKA (reference sequence). This CDR3 spans 19 amino acids. CDR3 DNA (partial): TGCAGTGCTAGAGATCTACGGGCTAGCGGAAGGAGCTCCTACAATGAG. Translation gives CSARDLRASGRSSYNE. The full CDR3 protein is CSARDLRASGRSSYNEQFF.

Remarks on this clone: The CDR3 extends 3 residues past the end of the read, so its final part is completed from the germline J gene. The rearrangement links TRBV6-2 or TRBV6-3 to TRBJ2-3; D remains ambiguous. This CDR3 has 15 amino acids. Per germline, CDR1 MNHEY and CDR2 SVGEGT. Trimming pared 5 bases from V and 1 base from J, leaving 13 bases between. The DNA read from the CDR3 is TGTGCCAGCAGTCCCACTGATGCTCGCACAGATACG. Its translation: CASSPTDARTDT. The complete CDR3 sequence is CASSPTDARTDTQYF.

About this clone itself: The read finishes 3 residues shy of the CDR3 end, and the germline J gene is used to complete it. The rearrangement joins TRBV7-9 to TRBJ2-2, with D unclear. V lost 1 base, J lost 1 base, and 4 bases lay in between. The CDR3 is made up of 14 amino acids. Per germline, CDR1 SEHNR and CDR2 FQNEAQ (reference sequence). Incomplete CDR3 DNA: TGTGCCAGCAGCTTAGGCAGGAACACCGGGGAG. Amino acids: CASSLGRNTGE. In full, the CDR3 reads CASSLGRNTGELFF.

A remark on this clone: The CDR3 goes on 3 residues after the read ends, and that part is filled in from the germline J gene. The genes are TRBV5-1 and TRBJ2-6; D remains unclear. CDR1 is SGHRS and CDR2 is YFSETQ in the germline V gene. V lost 0 bases to trimming and J lost 0 bases, with 4 bases between them. The CDR3 loop spans 15 amino acids. This CDR3 reads CASSLDNSGANVLTF. The CDR3 DNA, read in part, is TGCGCCAGCAGCTTGGACAACTCTGGGGCCAACGTC. Full variable domain (outside the CDR3, taken from reference TRBV5-1 and TRBJ2-6): KAGVTQTPRYLIKTRGQQVTLSCSPISGHRSVSWYQQTPGQGLQFLFEYFSETQRNKGNFPGRFSGRQFSNSRSEMNVSTLELGDSALYLCASSLDNSGANVLTFGAGSRLTVL.

Remarks on this clone: The CDR3 goes on 3 residues after the read ends, and that part is filled in from the germline J gene. V usage is TRBV7-2 and J usage is TRBJ1-4, with unresolved D. The CDR3 totals 12 residues. Germline values: CDR1 SGHTA, CDR2 FQGNSA. The sequenced part of the CDR3 DNA is TGTGCCAGCAGCCCGCGGGGTGTCGCA. Amino acid sequence: CASSPRGVA. The complete CDR3 protein is CASSPRGVALFF. Full variable domain (outside the CDR3, taken from reference TRBV7-2 and TRBJ1-4): GAGVSQSPSNKVTEKGKDVELRCDPISGHTALYWYRQSLGQGLEFLIYFQGNSAPDKSGLPSDRFSAERTGGSVSTLTIQRTQQEDSAVYLCASSPRGVALFFGSGTQLSVL.

Note on this clone: The read finishes 3 residues shy of the CDR3 end, and the germline J gene is used to complete it. The rearrangement links TRBV11-2 to TRBJ2-1; no clear D. Germline lookup yields CDR1 SGHAT and CDR2 FQNNGV. The V and J ends lost 5 bases and 3 bases respectively, with 5 bases between them. The CDR3 extends over 12 amino acids. The CDR3 spells CASSPNYNEQFF. The DNA read from the CDR3 is TGTGCCAGCAGCCCTAACTACAATGAG.

With regard to this clone: Sequencing ends 3 residues short of the CDR3 end; the germline J gene provides the rest. This chain connects TRBV5-6 to TRBJ2-5; 9 bases map to TRBD1. The CDR3 has 15 amino acids. V shed 7 bases and J 3 bases; nucleotides not matched to a gene: 10. Germline V gene data show CDR1 as SGHDT and CDR2 as YYEEEE. The DNA read from the CDR3 is TGTGCCAGCCGACCAACCGGGACAGGGAAAGAGACC. It specifies CASRPTGTGKET. From start to end, the CDR3 is CASRPTGTGKETQYF. The variable domain in full, with the rest retrieved from reference TRBV5-6 and TRBJ2-5, is DAGVTQSPTHLIKTRGQQVTLRCSPKSGHDTVSWYQQALGQGPQFIFQYYEEEERQRGNFPDRFSGHQFPNYSSELNVNALLLGDSALYLCASRPTGTGKETQYFGPGTRLLVL.

With regard to this clone: Read coverage stops 3 residues before the CDR3 terminus; the germline J gene supplies the remainder. Distinct nucleotide sequences in the sample also encode this CDR3. The chain uses TRBV2 and TRBJ1-6; D ambiguous. Germline CDR1 and CDR2: SNHLY and FYNNEI. CDR3 size: 15 residues. V lost 7 bases, J lost 0 bases, and 10 bases lay in between. The part of the CDR3 DNA that was read is TGTGCCAGCAAGGGCGGGAGCTCCTATAATTCACCC. Its translation: CASKGGSSYNSP. The full CDR3 sequence reads CASKGGSSYNSPLHF.

As to this clone: Sequence at one end of the junction differs from germline and may be a read error. The CDR3 end lies 3 residues beyond the end of the read and is filled in from the germline J gene. Other DNA variants within this sample encode the same CDR3. This chain connects TRBV5-1 to TRBJ1-3; no clear D gene. The CDR3 sequence is 15 residues long. CDR1 is SGHRS and CDR2 is YFSETQ in the germline V gene. The CDR3 DNA, read in part, is TGCGCCAGCAGCTTGGACAGATTCTCTGGAAACACG. Protein sequence: CASSLDRFSGNT. The full CDR3 protein reads CASSLDRFSGNTIYF.

CDR3 DNA (partial): TGTGCCAGCAGCCAACGAAGAGCAGGGCCGGCACAGGGGGACAATGAG. This codes for CASSQRRAGPAQGDNE. The complete CDR3 protein is CASSQRRAGPAQGDNEQFF. The J gene is TRBJ2-1, the V gene TRBV14, with 8 bases lining up with TRBD1. Read data end 3 residues before the CDR3 end; the end is taken from the germline J gene. The length of the CDR3 is 19 residues. V lost 2 bases to trimming and J lost 5 bases; unmatched junction nucleotides: 17. Germline V gene data show CDR1 as SGHDN and CDR2 as FVKESK.

Note on this clone: The DNA ends 3 residues before the CDR3 does, and the rest of the CDR3 is filled in from the germline J gene. The rearrangement links TRBV5-6 to TRBJ2-3; possibly TRBD1 for D (6 bases). Trimming took off 1 base at V and 6 bases at J, with 9 bases between the two ends. The CDR3 consists of 13 residues. The germline V gene encodes CDR1 SGHDT and CDR2 YYEEEE. The CDR3 loop is CASSLQGTDTQYF. Partial CDR3 DNA: TGTGCCAGCAGCTTGCAGGGGACGGATACG. Full variable domain (remainder filled in from reference TRBV5-6 and TRBJ2-3): DAGVTQSPTHLIKTRGQQVTLRCSPKSGHDTVSWYQQALGQGPQFIFQYYEEEERQRGNFPDRFSGHQFPNYSSELNVNALLLGDSALYLCASSLQGTDTQYFGPGTRLTVL.

Comments on this clone: Read sequence stops 3 residues before the CDR3 end, and the germline J gene provides the missing end. The chain employs TRBV19 and TRBJ2-1; 8 bases agree with TRBD1. With V trimmed by 4 bases and J by 0 bases, 11 bases remained unmatched. Germline V gene sequence: CDR1 LNHDA, CDR2 SQIVND (reference sequence). The CDR3 totals 18 residues. The part of the CDR3 DNA that was read is TGTGCCAGTAGTAACGGCCAGGGGGCCTCCTTCTCCTACAATGAG. Its translation is CASSNGQGASFSYNE. From start to end, the CDR3 is CASSNGQGASFSYNEQFF.

As concerns this clone: Sequencing ends 3 residues short of the CDR3 end; the germline J gene provides the rest. The chain is built from TRBV7-8 and TRBJ2-5; TRBD2 matches at 8 bases. Losses at the gene ends were 1 base for V and 4 bases for J; bases not matched to a gene: 11. There are 17 residues in the CDR3. The germline CDR1 and CDR2 sequences are SGHVS and FQNEAQ. The CDR3 DNA, read in part, is TGTGCCAGCAGCTTAGGGGCTCGGGGGGGCTCGGGAGAGACC. Protein product: CASSLGARGGSGET. The complete CDR3 sequence is CASSLGARGGSGETQYF.

CDR3 DNA, as far as it was read: TGCAGTGCTAGAGATGCCGGACAGGGGGCTCATGGC. Protein product: CSARDAGQGAHG. The entire CDR3 sequence reads CSARDAGQGAHGYTF. The J gene is TRBJ1-2, the V gene TRBV20-1; 11 nucleotides align to TRBD1. The CDR3 goes on 3 residues after the read ends, and that part is filled in from the germline J gene. The germline gives CDR1 DFQATT, CDR2 SNEGSKA (reference sequence). The CDR3 length is 15 residues. V lost 0 bases, J lost 6 bases, and 6 bases stayed unmatched.

About this clone itself: The read stops 3 residues short of the end of the CDR3; the missing end is completed from the germline J gene. The rearrangement uses TRBV11-1 and TRBJ2-7; 10 nucleotides align to TRBD1. V was pared by 0 bases and J by 3 bases, with 2 bases of the junction left unmatched. Germline CDR1 SGHAT, CDR2 FQDESV (reference sequence). CDR3 length equals 15 residues. CDR3 sequence: CASSLARDRGYEQYF. The covered CDR3 bases are TGTGCCAGCAGCTTAGCTCGGGACAGGGGCTACGAG.

About this clone itself: The sequence runs out 3 residues before the end of the CDR3; the remainder is reconstructed from the germline J gene. The chain carries TRBV7-9 and TRBJ1-3; D uncertain. From germline, CDR1 is SEHNR and CDR2 FQNEAQ (reference sequence). Trimming took off 0 bases at V and 4 bases at J, with 10 bases between the two ends. The CDR3 runs to 15 residues. The CDR3 bases that were read are TGTGCCAGCAGCTTAGCCGGCGGGTGGGGAAACACC. Its protein is CASSLAGGWGNT. The CDR3 in full is CASSLAGGWGNTIYF. The full variable domain, rest sourced from reference TRBV7-9 and TRBJ1-3, is DTGVSQNPRHKITKRGQNVTFRCDPISEHNRLYWYRQTLGQGPEFLTYFQNEAQLEKSRLLSDRFSAERPKGSFSTLEIQRTEQGDSAMYLCASSLAGGWGNTIYFGEGSWLTVV.

About this clone: Read data end 3 residues before the CDR3 end; the end is taken from the germline J gene. The gene calls are TRBV4-1 and TRBJ2-2; 8 bases align to TRBD1. V was pared by 5 bases and J by 5 bases, with 10 bases of the junction left unmatched. Germline loops: CDR1 MGHRA, CDR2 YSYEKL. The CDR3 is made up of 16 amino acids. CDR3 amino acids: CASSSPGTGITGELFF. The part of the CDR3 DNA that was read is TGCGCCAGCAGCTCGCCCGGGACAGGAATAACCGGGGAG.

The CDR3 bases that were read are TGTGCCATCAGCCCCGGGACAGGGGGAACCTACGAG. This gives the protein CAISPGTGGTYE. The full CDR3 sequence reads CAISPGTGGTYEQYF. The chain combines TRBV10-3 with TRBJ2-7; TRBD1 aligns across 11 bases. With the read ending 3 residues before the CDR3 end, the germline J gene is used to fill in that end. Germline loops: CDR1 ENHRY, CDR2 SYGVKD. J lost 2 bases, V lost 6 bases, and 6 bases had no gene match. The CDR3 loop spans 15 amino acids.

As for this clone: The missing CDR3 end, 3 residues past where the read stops, is filled in from the germline J gene. The chain carries TRBV20-1 and TRBJ2-5; possibly TRBD1 for D (5 bases). This CDR3 has 16 amino acids. Germline-derived CDR1 and CDR2 are DFQATT and SNEGSKA (reference sequence). Trimming removed 0 bases at V and 0 bases at J, with 14 bases between. The CDR3 loop reads CSARDPWGPYQETQYF. The CDR3 DNA, read in part, is TGCAGTGCTAGAGACCCCTGGGGCCCTTACCAAGAGACC.